The source of this T cell receptor (beta chain) is a study of T cell repertoires in cytomegalovirus infection. CDR1 and CDR2 (germline): MDHEN, SYDVKM. The CDR3 contains 13 residues. Trimming stripped 7 bases from V and 0 bases from J, with 8 bases between. There are many counts of this clonotype. TCRdb ran MiXCR on the reads and lists one entry per CDR3 protein. The sample yields more than 650,000 distinct CDR3 sequences, about a third seen once. The receptor was derived from a human donor in good health (CMV status not recorded). Some clones in this sample may be carry-over from other donors' samples. The chain links TRBV28 to TRBJ2-3; D unresolved. Sample: PBMCs. DNA of the CDR3: TGTGCCAGCACCGCGGCGAGCACAGATACGCAGTATTTT. As protein: CASTAASTDTQYF.